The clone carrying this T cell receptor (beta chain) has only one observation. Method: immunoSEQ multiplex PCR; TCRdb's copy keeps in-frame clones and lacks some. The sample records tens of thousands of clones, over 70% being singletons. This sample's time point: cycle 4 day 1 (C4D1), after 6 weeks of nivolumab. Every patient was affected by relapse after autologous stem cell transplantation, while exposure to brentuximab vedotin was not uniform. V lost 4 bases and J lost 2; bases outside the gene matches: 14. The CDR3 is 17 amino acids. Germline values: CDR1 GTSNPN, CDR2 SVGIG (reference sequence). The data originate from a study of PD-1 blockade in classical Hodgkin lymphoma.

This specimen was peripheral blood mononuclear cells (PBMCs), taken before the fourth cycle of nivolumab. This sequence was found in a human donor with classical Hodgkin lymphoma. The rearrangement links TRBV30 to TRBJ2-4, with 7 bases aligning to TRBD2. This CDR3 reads CAWTPPGLADTKNIQYF. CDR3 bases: TGTGCCTGGACCCCCCCGGGCCTAGCGGACACCAAAAACATTCAGTACTTC.